This TCR beta chain was found in a study of read filtering for tumor transcriptome and immune sequencing. Study-level background: Among patients, approximately 17 were male and some 15 female, aged roughly 40 to 90 (mean about 69).

Study observations and caveats: In IR-seq, single-read clonotypes were around 85% of clonotypes but approximately 4% of reads. IR-seq and RNA-seq agreed better without single-read clonotypes.

Many counts were recorded for this clonotype. Its antigen remains unidentified. A clone one base away is much larger, so this may be a read error. This CDR3 has 14 amino acids. CDR1 is MGHRA, CDR2 YSYEKL, per germline. This library used approximately 390 ng RNA and molecular barcoded adaptors spanning alpha/delta and beta/gamma chains. In TCRdb, the reads were re-called with MiXCR into one record per CDR3 protein. The sample lists approximately 43,000 distinct CDR3 sequences, 10% to 15% seen once, with around 30% in the top ten. The sequence derives from a donor aged 40 or over with multiple myeloma. Sequenced input: a population of CD138-negative cells sorted from bone marrow. The chain is built from TRBV4-1 and TRBJ2-1; 9 bases match TRBD1. As DNA, the CDR3 is TGCGCCAGCAGCAGCGGGACAGGGCCCAATGGGCAGTTCTTC. It specifies CASSSGTGPNGQFF.